The next 32 T cell receptor beta chains were all read from a single sample in a study of T cell repertoires in cytomegalovirus infection. TCRdb ran MiXCR on the reads and lists one entry per CDR3 protein. The sample holds approximately 910,000 distinct CDR3 sequences, more than 25% seen once. These receptors are not linked to any known antigen. Specimen: cultured CD8+ T cells from PBMCs, collected from culture after CMV antigen stimulation. These receptors all come from a human donor in good health (CMV status not recorded). Some clones in this sample may be carry-over from other donors' samples.

In this sample, this clonotype turned up once. Just one base apart from a much larger clone, this may be a read error. The J gene is TRBJ2-5, the V gene TRBV7-2; TRBD2 matches 10 bases. This CDR3 region has 15 residues. V was clipped by 5 bases and J by 1 base; unmatched bases: 4. Germline V gene data show CDR1 as SGHTA and CDR2 as FQGNSA. The CDR3 loop reads CASSKREGLQETQYF. The CDR3 DNA reads as TGTGCCAGCAGCAAGCGGGAGGGCCTCCAAGAGACCCAGTACTTC. Complete variable domain (other parts from reference TRBV7-2 and TRBJ2-5): GAGVSQSPSNKVTEKGKDVELRCDPISGHTALYWYRQSLGQGLEFLIYFQGNSAPDKSGLPSDRFSAERTGGSVSTLTIQRTQQEDSAVYLCASSKREGLQETQYFGPGTRLLVL.

The chain is built from TRBV19 and TRBJ2-2; TRBD1 might be the D (5 bases). The germline V gene has CDR1 LNHDA and CDR2 SQIVND (reference sequence). This CDR3 comprises 16 residues. The ends were cut back, 5 bases at V and 5 bases at J, with 18 bases in the middle. CDR3 amino acids: CASSPFGFDRTGELFF. CDR3 bases: TGTGCCAGTAGTCCTTTTGGATTTGACAGAACCGGGGAGCTGTTTTTT.

A few counts support this clonotype. The V call is TRBV4-2, the J call TRBJ1-3; D is unclear. V was pared by 0 bases and J by 0 bases, with 15 bases between. Germline loops: CDR1 LGHNA, CDR2 YNFKEQ. The CDR3 has 18 amino acids. CDR3 coding DNA: TGTGCCAGCAGCCAAGACTGGCAGTACTCTAACTCTGGAAACACCATATATTTT. This translates into CASSQDWQYSNSGNTIYF.

Turning to this clonotype: This may be a read error: a much more frequent sequence differs by one nucleotide. The CDR3 sequence: CASSFRLGYNQPQHF. In nucleotides, the CDR3 is TGTGCCAGCAGCTTTCGACTGGGATACAATCAGCCCCAGCATTTT. This chain joins TRBV7-2 and TRBJ1-5; D remains ambiguous. Germline values: CDR1 SGHTA, CDR2 FQGNSA. The CDR3 is 15 amino acids. V lost 3 bases and J 3 bases, leaving 12 bases between the germline ends.

Notes on this clonotype: The junction differs from germline at one of its ends, possibly a read error. This sequence joins TRBV27 and TRBJ2-1; D is possibly TRBD1 (6 bases). The CDR3 runs to 14 residues. CDR1 and CDR2 (germline): MNHEY, SMNVEV (reference sequence). The CDR3 spells CANSGPGQYDEQFF. The CDR3 DNA sequence: TGTGCCAACAGTGGACCGGGACAATATGATGAGCAGTTCTTC.

This clonotype was counted ten times or more. J is TRBJ2-1 and V is TRBV7-9; D is ambiguous. V dropped 4 bases and J dropped 2 bases, with 15 bases sitting between them. From germline, CDR1 is SEHNR and CDR2 FQNEAQ (reference sequence). The CDR3 extends over 16 amino acids. CDR3 in DNA: TGTGCCAGCAGCTCCCCTGAACAATCCCCCTACAATGAGCAGTTCTTC. Encoded protein: CASSSPEQSPYNEQFF.

The table lists this clonotype with a few counts. V and J are TRBV4-3 and TRBJ2-1; D may be TRBD1 (6 bases). CDR3 length: 16 amino acids. V dropped 0 bases and J dropped 7 bases, with 16 bases sitting between them. Per the germline V gene, CDR1 is LGHNA and CDR2 is YSLEER. This chain's CDR3 is CASSQDRGITSNEQFF. CDR3 bases: TGCGCCAGCAGCCAAGATAGGGGGATAACCTCGAATGAGCAGTTCTTC.

The rearrangement links TRBV29-1 to TRBJ2-2; the match to TRBD2 covers 9 bases. This CDR3 has 14 residues. V shed 4 bases, J shed 5 bases, and the junction held 5 bases outside the gene matches. Germline V gives CDR1 SQVTM, CDR2 ANQGSEA. The CDR3 is CSVVPGLATGELFF. The CDR3 DNA reads TGCAGCGTTGTTCCGGGACTAGCTACCGGGGAGCTGTTTTTT.

For this clonotype: A much bigger clone sits one base away, suggesting this may be a read error. The chain uses TRBV6-8 and TRBJ1-2; TRBD1 is a possible D gene (5 bases). The CDR3 loop spans 15 amino acids. V gave up 0 bases and J gave up 5 bases, with 13 bases separating them. CDR1 is MNHGY and CDR2 is SAAAGT in the germline V gene. DNA for the CDR3: TGTGCCAGCAGTTACTCATGGGGCGCAGAGTATGGCTACACCTTC. It translates to CASSYSWGAEYGYTF.

This clonotype was seen ten or more times. The rearrangement joins TRBV12-3 or TRBV12-4 to TRBJ2-3; TRBD2 is a possible D gene (6 bases). The V end lost 8 bases, the J end lost 3 bases, and 18 bases lay between the germline ends. The CDR3 is 15 residues long. CDR3 region: CASRAGGGRTDTQYF. Written as DNA, the CDR3 is TGTGCCAGCCGAGCTGGTGGGGGGAGGACAGATACGCAGTATTTT.

This clonotype was recorded at least ten times. The chain is built from TRBV7-2 and TRBJ1-2, with 10 bases that match TRBD1. CDR3 length: 15 residues. CDR1 and CDR2 (germline): SGHTA, FQGNSA. V gave up 4 bases and J gave up 3 bases; unmatched junction bases: 5. The DNA of the CDR3 is TGTGCCAGCAGCTCCGGACAGGGGGTGCACTATGGCTACACCTTC. It codes for CASSSGQGVHYGYTF.

This clonotype occurred many times. The chain joins TRBV7-8 to TRBJ2-2, with D hard to call. From germline, CDR1 is SGHVS and CDR2 FQNEAQ. CDR3 size: 10 residues. V was clipped by 0 bases and J by 13 bases, with 3 bases between them. This CDR3 reads CASSLAALFF. CDR3 nucleotide sequence: TGTGCCAGCAGCTTAGCAGCGCTGTTTTTT. Full variable domain (rest looked up from reference TRBV7-8 and TRBJ2-2): GAGVSQSPRYKVAKRGQDVALRCDPISGHVSLFWYQQALGQGPEFLTYFQNEAQLDKSGLPSDRFFAERPEGSVSTLKIQRTQQEDSAVYLCASSLAALFFGEGSRLTVL.

CDR3 nucleotides: TGTGCCAGCAGCGGCCCTAGAGGTGGCGGGGGCCCGGGAAAGAGCGGGGAGCTGTTTTTT. This codes for CASSGPRGGGGPGKSGELFF. The V gene is TRBV7-9, the J gene TRBJ2-2, with D perhaps TRBD2 (7 bases). The CDR3 loop spans 20 amino acids. Germline V gene lookup returns CDR1 SEHNR and CDR2 FQNEAQ (reference sequence). Trimming took off 5 bases at V and 7 bases at J, with 32 bases between the two ends.

The chain links TRBV19 to TRBJ1-2; D remains ambiguous. Germline assignment: CDR1 LNHDA and CDR2 SQIVND (reference sequence). The CDR3 runs 15 residues. Trimming stripped 4 bases from V and 4 bases from J, with 16 bases between. CDR3 in DNA: TGTGCCAGTAGTAGAGGGAACCCGACTAGCTATGGCTACACCTTC. This codes for CASSRGNPTSYGYTF.

For this clonotype: A much more abundant neighbour one base away suggests this may be a read error. The gene calls are TRBV7-2 and TRBJ1-5; D is unresolved. This CDR3 spans 13 amino acids. The V end was cut by 2 bases, the J end by 3 bases, with 5 bases between. Germline CDR1 reads SGHTA; CDR2 reads FQGNSA. The CDR3 is CTSSLITNQPQHF. The CDR3 bases are TGTACCAGCAGCTTAATTACCAATCAGCCCCAGCATTTT.

This clonotype appeared a few times. CDR3 sequence (DNA): TGTGCCAGCAGCTTAGCAAGAAGATTCTACGAGCAGTACTTC. This codes for CASSLARRFYEQYF. This sequence joins TRBV7-9 and TRBJ2-7; D call uncertain. V was shortened by 0 bases and J by 3 bases, with 9 bases between the two germline ends. Germline assignment: CDR1 SEHNR and CDR2 FQNEAQ (reference sequence). CDR3 size: 14 residues.

The chain carries TRBV4-3 and TRBJ1-3, with TRBD1 identical over 7 bases. Germline CDR1 reads LGHNA; CDR2 reads YSLEER. The CDR3 is made up of 15 amino acids. V gave up 2 bases and J gave up 4 bases; unmatched junction bases: 5. In DNA, the CDR3 is TGCGCCAGCAGCCAACATGGGACAGACGGAAACACCATATATTTT. The encoded protein is CASSQHGTDGNTIYF.

Notes on this clonotype: A much more abundant neighbour one base away suggests this may be a read error. The rearrangement uses TRBV19 and TRBJ2-2; D uncertain. The CDR3 consists of 16 residues. Germline V gene sequence: CDR1 LNHDA, CDR2 SQIVND (reference sequence). The V and J ends lost 6 bases and 5 bases respectively, with 19 bases between them. As DNA, the CDR3 is TGTGCCAGTAGACCCTTCAACACGGACGCTACCGGGGAGCTGTTTTTT. Amino acid sequence: CASRPFNTDATGELFF.

This clonotype has just a few counts. Here the CDR3 DNA reads TGCGCCAGCAGGTTAGGGGGTTCCGAGCAGTACTTC. It encodes CASRLGGSEQYF. The rearrangement uses TRBV5-1 and TRBJ2-7; TRBD1 is a possible D gene (6 bases). The CDR3 sequence is 12 residues long. Germline values: CDR1 SGHRS, CDR2 YFSETQ. Deletions cut 5 bases from V and 6 bases from J, with 12 bases between. Filled out from reference TRBV5-1 and TRBJ2-7, the complete variable domain reads KAGVTQTPRYLIKTRGQQVTLSCSPISGHRSVSWYQQTPGQGLQFLFEYFSETQRNKGNFPGRFSGRQFSNSRSEMNVSTLELGDSALYLCASRLGGSEQYFGPGTRLTVT.

V and J are TRBV19 and TRBJ1-2, with 7 positions matching TRBD1. V trimming: 4 bases; J trimming: 4 bases; junction bases outside the gene matches: 12. Germline CDR1 is LNHDA and CDR2 is SQIVND (reference sequence). The CDR3 loop spans 16 amino acids. The CDR3 reads CASSTYRFQGVYGYTF. The CDR3 bases are TGTGCCAGTAGTACTTACAGGTTTCAGGGGGTCTATGGCTACACCTTC.

This clonotype was counted many times. V usage is TRBV28 and J usage is TRBJ2-1, with D possibly matching TRBD2 (5 bases). The CDR3 contains 15 residues. The V and J ends lost 4 bases and 0 bases respectively, with 10 bases between them. Germline V CDR1 and CDR2: MDHEN, SYDVKM. The CDR3 sequence is CASSYGVSSYNEQFF. The CDR3 nucleotides read TGTGCCAGCAGTTACGGGGTAAGCTCCTACAATGAGCAGTTCTTC. The complete variable domain, with remaining parts taken from reference TRBV28 and TRBJ2-1, reads DVKVTQSSRYLVKRTGEKVFLECVQDMDHENMFWYRQDPGLGLRLIYFSYDVKMKEKGDIPEGYSVSREKKERFSLILESASTNQTSMYLCASSYGVSSYNEQFFGPGTRLTVL.

The chain links TRBV2 to TRBJ2-7; 8 bases are shared with TRBD2. The CDR3 is made up of 16 amino acids. The germline CDR1 and CDR2 sequences are SNHLY and FYNNEI. Unmatched junction bases numbered 10, after V lost 6 bases and J lost 0 bases. CDR3 protein: CASRPAGARGSYEQYF. CDR3 sequence (DNA): TGTGCCAGCAGGCCAGCGGGGGCCCGGGGCTCCTACGAGCAGTACTTC.

The chain couples TRBV10-2 to TRBJ1-6; no clear D. The CDR3 covers 15 residues. The ends were cut back, 6 bases at V and 2 bases at J, with 11 bases in the middle. Germline V gene sequence: CDR1 WSHSY, CDR2 SAAADI. The CDR3 is CASSWSGTYNSPLHF. The CDR3 nucleotides read TGCGCCAGCAGCTGGTCGGGGACCTATAATTCACCCCTCCACTTT.

A few counts support this clonotype. The rearrangement uses TRBV7-1 and TRBJ2-1, with 10 bases identical to TRBD2. TRBV7-1 is given ORF status, its function remaining uncertain. Germline trimming cut 5 bases from V and 4 bases from J; bases unmatched to any gene: 14. The CDR3 is made up of 18 amino acids. The CDR3 DNA reads as TGTGCCAGCAGCCGGGTGGTTGTAGCGGGGGGTAGATACAATGAGCAGTTCTTC. It yields the protein CASSRVVVAGGRYNEQFF.

This clonotype was observed at least ten times. The CDR3: CASSHGRNQPQHF. In DNA, the CDR3 is TGTGCCAGCAGCCACGGGAGAAATCAGCCCCAGCATTTT. The chain employs TRBV7-6 and TRBJ1-5, with D uncertain. The CDR3 has 13 amino acids. Germline V CDR1 and CDR2: SGHVS, FNYEAQ. V was trimmed by 5 bases and J by 4 bases, leaving 9 bases between them. The full variable domain, rest sourced from reference TRBV7-6 and TRBJ1-5, is GAGVSQSPRYKVTKRGQDVALRCDPISGHVSLYWYRQALGQGPEFLTYFNYEAQQDKSGLPNDRFSAERPEGSISTLTIQRTEQRDSAMYRCASSHGRNQPQHFGDGTRLSIL.

This clonotype was counted a few times. The rearrangement joins TRBV10-3 to TRBJ2-2; D is uncertain. Germline V gene sequence: CDR1 ENHRY, CDR2 SYGVKD. Trimming took 0 bases from V and 0 from J, leaving 5 bases between them. This CDR3 spans 15 amino acids. CDR3 nucleotides: TGTGCCATCAGTGAGTCGGCCACGAACACCGGGGAGCTGTTTTTT. Translating gives CAISESATNTGELFF.

Worth noting for this clonotype: An end of the junction differs from the germline gene, which may be a read error. J is TRBJ2-5 and V is TRBV13, with a tentative D call TRBD2 (5 bases). This CDR3 region has 16 residues. Germline loops: CDR1 PRHDT, CDR2 FYEKMQ (reference sequence). The CDR3, as DNA: TGTGCCAGCAGCCTAGGACTGAAATCGTACCAAGAGACCCAGTACTTC. Translated: CASSLGLKSYQETQYF.

V usage is TRBV29-1 and J usage is TRBJ2-2; D may correspond to TRBD1 or TRBD2 (5 bases each). CDR1 and CDR2 (germline): SQVTM, ANQGSEA. The length of the CDR3 is 13 residues. The DNA for the CDR3 is TGCAGTATTTTCGGGGCAAACACCGGGGAGCTGTTTTTT. Translating gives CSIFGANTGELFF.

The V call is TRBV7-8, the J call TRBJ2-1; 8 nucleotides match TRBD2. This CDR3 contains 17 residues. V shed 1 base, J shed 1 base, and the junction held 6 bases outside the gene matches. Germline V lookup: CDR1 SGHVS, CDR2 FQNEAQ. CDR3 region: CASSLGVAGTSYNEQFF. As DNA, the CDR3 is TGTGCCAGCAGCTTAGGGGTAGCGGGGACTTCCTACAATGAGCAGTTCTTC.

The chain couples TRBV29-1 to TRBJ2-7, with TRBD1 matching 8 bases. V was pared by 7 bases and J by 0 bases, with 8 bases of the junction left unmatched. Per germline, CDR1 SQVTM and CDR2 ANQGSEA. The CDR3 contains 14 residues. The CDR3, as DNA: TGCAGCGCTGCAGGGGGCGCGAGCTCCTACGAGCAGTACTTC. Translation gives CSAAGGASSYEQYF.

The gene calls are TRBV18 and TRBJ1-1, with D possibly TRBD1 on 6 matching bases. CDR3 size: 15 residues. CDR1 is KGHSH, CDR2 LQKENI, per germline. Trimming took 0 bases from V and 4 from J, leaving 12 bases between them. CDR3 residues: CASSPPGAEGTEAFF. The CDR3 DNA reads as TGTGCCAGCTCACCACCGGGGGCGGAGGGCACTGAAGCTTTCTTT.

This clonotype was counted at least ten times. The V call is TRBV7-6, the J call TRBJ2-3; perhaps TRBD2 as D (6 bases). V lost 0 bases and J lost 6, with 7 bases in between. Germline-derived CDR1 and CDR2 are SGHVS and FNYEAQ. There are 13 residues in the CDR3. The CDR3 loop is CASSLAGRDTQYF. Here the CDR3 DNA reads TGTGCCAGCAGCTTAGCAGGGAGGGATACGCAGTATTTT.